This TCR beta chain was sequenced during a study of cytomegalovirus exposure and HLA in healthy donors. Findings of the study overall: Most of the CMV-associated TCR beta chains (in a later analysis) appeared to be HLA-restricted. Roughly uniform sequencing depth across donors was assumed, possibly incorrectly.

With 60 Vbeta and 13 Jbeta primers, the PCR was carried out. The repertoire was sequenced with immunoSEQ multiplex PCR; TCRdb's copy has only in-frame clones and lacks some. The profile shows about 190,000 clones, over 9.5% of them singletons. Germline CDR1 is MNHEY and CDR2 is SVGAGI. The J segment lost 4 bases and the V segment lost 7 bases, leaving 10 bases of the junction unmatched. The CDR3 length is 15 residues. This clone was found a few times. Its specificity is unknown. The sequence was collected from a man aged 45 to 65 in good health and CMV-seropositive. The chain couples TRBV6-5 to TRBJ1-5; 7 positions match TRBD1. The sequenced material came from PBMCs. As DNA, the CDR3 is TGTGCCAGCAACCAAGGACAGGTTCTTAATCAGCCCCAGCATTTT. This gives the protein CASNQGQVLNQPQHF.